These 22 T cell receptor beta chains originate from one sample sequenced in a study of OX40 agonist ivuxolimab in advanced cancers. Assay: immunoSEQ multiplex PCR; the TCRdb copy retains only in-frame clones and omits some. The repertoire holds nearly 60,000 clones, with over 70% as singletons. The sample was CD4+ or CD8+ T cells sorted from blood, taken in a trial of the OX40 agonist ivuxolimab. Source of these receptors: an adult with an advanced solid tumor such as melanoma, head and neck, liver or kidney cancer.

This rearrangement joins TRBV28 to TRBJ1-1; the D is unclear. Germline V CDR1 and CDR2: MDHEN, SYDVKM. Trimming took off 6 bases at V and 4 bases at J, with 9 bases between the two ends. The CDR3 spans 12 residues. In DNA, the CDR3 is TGTGCCAGCAGCGGCGGAAGCACTGAAGCTTTCTTT. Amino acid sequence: CASSGGSTEAFF.

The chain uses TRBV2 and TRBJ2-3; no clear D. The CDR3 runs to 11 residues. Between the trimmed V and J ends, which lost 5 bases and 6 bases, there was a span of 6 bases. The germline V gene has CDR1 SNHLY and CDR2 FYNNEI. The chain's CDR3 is CASSSADTQYF. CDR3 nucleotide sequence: TGTGCCAGCAGTTCAGCTGATACGCAGTATTTT.

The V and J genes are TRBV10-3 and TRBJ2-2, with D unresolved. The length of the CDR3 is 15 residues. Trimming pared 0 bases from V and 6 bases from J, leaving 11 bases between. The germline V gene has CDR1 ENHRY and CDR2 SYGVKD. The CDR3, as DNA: TGTGCCATCAGTGAGTCCGGCCTTAAAGCCGGGGAGCTGTTTTTT. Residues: CAISESGLKAGELFF.

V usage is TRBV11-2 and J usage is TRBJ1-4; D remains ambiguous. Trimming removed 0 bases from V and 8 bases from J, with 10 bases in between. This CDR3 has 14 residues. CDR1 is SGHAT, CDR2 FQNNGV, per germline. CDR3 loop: CASSLEYAREKLFF. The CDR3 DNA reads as TGTGCCAGCAGCTTAGAGTACGCCCGCGAAAAACTGTTTTTT.

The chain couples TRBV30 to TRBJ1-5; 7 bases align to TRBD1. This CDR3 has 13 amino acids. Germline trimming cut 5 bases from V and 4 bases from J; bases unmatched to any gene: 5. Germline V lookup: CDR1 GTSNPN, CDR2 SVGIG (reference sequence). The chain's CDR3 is CAWGQVGNQPQHF. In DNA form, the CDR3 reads TGTGCCTGGGGACAGGTAGGGAATCAGCCCCAGCATTTT.

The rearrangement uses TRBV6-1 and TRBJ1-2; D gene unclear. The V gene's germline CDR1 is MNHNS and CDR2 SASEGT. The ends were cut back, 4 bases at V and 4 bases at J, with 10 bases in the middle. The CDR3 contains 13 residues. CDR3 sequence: CASSVYSFYGYTF. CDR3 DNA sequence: TGTGCCAGCAGTGTATACAGCTTCTATGGCTACACCTTC.

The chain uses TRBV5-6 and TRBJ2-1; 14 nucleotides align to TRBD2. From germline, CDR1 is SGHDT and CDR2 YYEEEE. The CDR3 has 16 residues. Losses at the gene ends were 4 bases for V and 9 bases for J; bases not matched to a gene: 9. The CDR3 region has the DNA TGTGCCAGCAGCCTACAGGGACTAGCGGGAGTGTTTGAGCAGTTCTTC. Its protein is CASSLQGLAGVFEQFF.

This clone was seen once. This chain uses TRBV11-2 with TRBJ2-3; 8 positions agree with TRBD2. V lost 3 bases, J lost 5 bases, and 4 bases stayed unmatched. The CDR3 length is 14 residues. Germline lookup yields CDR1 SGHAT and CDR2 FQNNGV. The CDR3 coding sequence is TGTGCCAGCAGCTTGTTCCGGGAGGGAGATACGCAGTATTTT. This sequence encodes CASSLFREGDTQYF. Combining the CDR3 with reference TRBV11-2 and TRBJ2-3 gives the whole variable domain EAGVAQSPRYKIIEKRQSVAFWCNPISGHATLYWYQQILGQGPKLLIQFQNNGVVDDSQLPKDRFSAERLKGVDSTLKIQPAKLEDSAVYLCASSLFREGDTQYFGPGTRLTVL.

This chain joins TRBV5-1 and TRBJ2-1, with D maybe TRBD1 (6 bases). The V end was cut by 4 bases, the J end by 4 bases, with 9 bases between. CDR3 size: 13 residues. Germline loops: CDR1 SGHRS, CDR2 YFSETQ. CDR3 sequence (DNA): TGCGCCAGCAGCCCGGACAGTTACAATGAGCAGTTCTTC. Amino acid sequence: CASSPDSYNEQFF.

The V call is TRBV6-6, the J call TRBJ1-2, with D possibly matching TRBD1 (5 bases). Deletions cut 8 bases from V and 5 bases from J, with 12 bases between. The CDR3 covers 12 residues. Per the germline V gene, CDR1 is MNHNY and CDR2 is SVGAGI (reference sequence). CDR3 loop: CASRGLQYGYTF. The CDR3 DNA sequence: TGTGCCAGCCGGGGGTTGCAGTATGGCTACACCTTC.

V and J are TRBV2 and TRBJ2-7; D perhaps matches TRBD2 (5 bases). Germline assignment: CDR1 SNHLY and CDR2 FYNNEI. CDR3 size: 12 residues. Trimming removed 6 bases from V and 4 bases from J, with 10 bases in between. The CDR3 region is CASSGLFYEQYF. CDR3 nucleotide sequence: TGTGCCAGCAGCGGACTCTTTTACGAGCAGTACTTC.

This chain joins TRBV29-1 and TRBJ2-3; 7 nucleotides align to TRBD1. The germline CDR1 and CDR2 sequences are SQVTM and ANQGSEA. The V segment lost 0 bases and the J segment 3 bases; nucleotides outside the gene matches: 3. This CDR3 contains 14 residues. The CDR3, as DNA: TGCAGCGTTGAAGATCAGGACAGGACAGATACGCAGTATTTT. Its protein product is CSVEDQDRTDTQYF.

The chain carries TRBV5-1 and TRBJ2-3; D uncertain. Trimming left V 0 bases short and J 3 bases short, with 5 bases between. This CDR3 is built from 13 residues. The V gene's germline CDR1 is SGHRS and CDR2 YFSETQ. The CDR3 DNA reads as TGCGCCAGCAGCTTGGCGTGGACAGATACGCAGTATTTT. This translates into CASSLAWTDTQYF.

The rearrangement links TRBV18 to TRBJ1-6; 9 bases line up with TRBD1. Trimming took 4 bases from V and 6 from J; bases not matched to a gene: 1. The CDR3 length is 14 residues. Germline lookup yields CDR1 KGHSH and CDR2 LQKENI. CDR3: CASSQQGANSPLHF. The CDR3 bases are TGTGCCAGCTCACAACAGGGGGCTAATTCACCCCTCCACTTT.

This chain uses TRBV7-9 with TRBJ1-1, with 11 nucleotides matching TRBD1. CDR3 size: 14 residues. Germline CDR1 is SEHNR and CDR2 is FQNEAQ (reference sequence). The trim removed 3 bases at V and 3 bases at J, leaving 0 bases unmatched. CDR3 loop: CASSLGQGDTEAFF. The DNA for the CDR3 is TGTGCCAGCAGCTTGGGACAGGGGGACACTGAAGCTTTCTTT.

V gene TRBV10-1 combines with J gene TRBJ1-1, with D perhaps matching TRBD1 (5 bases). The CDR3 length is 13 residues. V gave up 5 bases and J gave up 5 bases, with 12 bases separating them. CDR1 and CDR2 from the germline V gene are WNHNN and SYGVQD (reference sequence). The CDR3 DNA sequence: TGCGCCAGCAGTAAGACAGTAAATACTGAAGCTTTCTTT. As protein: CASSKTVNTEAFF.

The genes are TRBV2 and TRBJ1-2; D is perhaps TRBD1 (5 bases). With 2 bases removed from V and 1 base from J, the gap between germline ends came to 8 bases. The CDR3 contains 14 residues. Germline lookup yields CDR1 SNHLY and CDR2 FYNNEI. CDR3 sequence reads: CASSEQGINYGYTF. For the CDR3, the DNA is TGTGCCAGCAGTGAACAGGGCATTAACTATGGCTACACCTTC.

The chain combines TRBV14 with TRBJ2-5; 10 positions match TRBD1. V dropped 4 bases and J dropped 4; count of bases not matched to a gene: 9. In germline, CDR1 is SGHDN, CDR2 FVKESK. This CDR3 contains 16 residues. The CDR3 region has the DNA TGTGCCAGCAGCCCACGGACAGGGGGTTTGGGAGAGACCCAGTACTTC. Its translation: CASSPRTGGLGETQYF.

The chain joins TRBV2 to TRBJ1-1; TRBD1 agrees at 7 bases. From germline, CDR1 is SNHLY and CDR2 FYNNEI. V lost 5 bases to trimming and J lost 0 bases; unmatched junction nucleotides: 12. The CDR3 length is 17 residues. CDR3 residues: CASSLNRGLGLNTEAFF. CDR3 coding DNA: TGTGCCAGCAGTCTCAACAGGGGCCTGGGTTTGAACACTGAAGCTTTCTTT.

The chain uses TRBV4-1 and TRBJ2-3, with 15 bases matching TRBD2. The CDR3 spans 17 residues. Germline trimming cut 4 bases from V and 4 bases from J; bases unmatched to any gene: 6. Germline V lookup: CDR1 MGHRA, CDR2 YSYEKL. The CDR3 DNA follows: TGCGCCAGCAGCCTAAGGGGACTAGCGGGAGGCCCAGATACGCAGTATTTT. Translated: CASSLRGLAGGPDTQYF.

DNA for the CDR3: TGTGCCAGCAGCCCTGGGACAGCCTTGTACAATGAGCAGTTCTTC. Protein product: CASSPGTALYNEQFF. This chain connects TRBV5-5 to TRBJ2-1, with 7 positions matching TRBD1. In germline, CDR1 is SGHKS, CDR2 YYEKEE (reference sequence). The trim removed 4 bases at V and 4 bases at J, leaving 8 bases unmatched. CDR3 length: 15 amino acids.

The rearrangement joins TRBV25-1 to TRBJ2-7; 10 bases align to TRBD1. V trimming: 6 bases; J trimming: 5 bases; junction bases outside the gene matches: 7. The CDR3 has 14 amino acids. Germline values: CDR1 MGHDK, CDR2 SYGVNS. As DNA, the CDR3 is TGTGCCAGCAGCCCGGGACAGGGGAACGACGAGCAGTACTTC. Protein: CASSPGQGNDEQYF.